A single sample is the source of the 28 T cell receptor beta chains below, sequenced in a study of shared clonotypes between healthy human individuals. Only in-frame clones appear in the TCRdb table, and some are missing; sequencing was by immunoSEQ multiplex PCR. In the table there are 550,000 to 700,000 clones, around 73% of which are singletons. Sequenced input: memory CD4+ T cells sorted from blood. Subset meaning: CD45RA-negative fraction. These receptors were obtained from a woman aged 30 to 39 in good health.

J is TRBJ2-4 and V is TRBV30, with D uncertain. V lost 3 bases and J lost 6, with 9 bases in between. The CDR3 sequence is 12 residues long. The germline V gene encodes CDR1 GTSNPN and CDR2 SVGIG (reference sequence). The CDR3 DNA reads as TGTGCCTGGAGCCCAGTAGTAAACATTCAGTACTTC. It is translated as CAWSPVVNIQYF. The full variable domain, its missing parts supplied by reference TRBV30 and TRBJ2-4, is SQTIHQWPATLVQPVGSPLSLECTVEGTSNPNLYWYRQAAGRGLQLLFYSVGIGQISSEVPQNLSASRPQDRQFILSSKKLLLSDSGFYLCAWSPVVNIQYFGAGTRLSVL.

In this sample, this clone turned up a few times. The chain has TRBV5-4 and TRBJ2-7, with 7 bases fitting TRBD1. The ends lost 4 bases at V and 5 bases at J; junction bases unmatched: 9. The CDR3 is made up of 14 amino acids. Looked up from germline, CDR1 is SGHNT and CDR2 is YYREEE (reference sequence). CDR3 amino acids: CASSPPTGIDEQYF. CDR3 DNA: TGTGCCAGCAGCCCCCCGACAGGGATAGACGAGCAGTACTTC.

The chain recombines TRBV18 with TRBJ2-2, with D maybe TRBD2 (5 bases). This CDR3 has 17 residues. V was clipped by 0 bases and J by 0 bases, with 11 bases between them. CDR1 and CDR2 from the germline V gene are KGHSH and LQKENI. CDR3 residues: CASSPPIGGPNTGELFF. The CDR3 DNA reads TGTGCCAGCTCACCACCTATCGGAGGCCCGAACACCGGGGAGCTGTTTTTT.

J is TRBJ2-1 and V is TRBV25-1; D is unresolved. V dropped 6 bases and J dropped 4 bases, with 7 bases sitting between them. Germline CDR1 reads MGHDK; CDR2 reads SYGVNS. CDR3 length: 12 residues. CDR3 protein: CASSSLYNEQFF. CDR3 bases: TGTGCCAGCAGCTCGCTTTACAATGAGCAGTTCTTC.

The rearrangement links TRBV29-1 to TRBJ2-1; 14 bases are a match to TRBD2. V was clipped by 7 bases and J by 0 bases; unmatched bases: 11. The germline V gene encodes CDR1 SQVTM and CDR2 ANQGSEA. The CDR3 runs 18 residues. The CDR3 loop is CSAQGLAGAPSSYNEQFF. In nucleotides, the CDR3 is TGCAGCGCCCAGGGACTAGCGGGAGCCCCGAGCTCCTACAATGAGCAGTTCTTC.

The gene calls are TRBV6-6 and TRBJ2-6; no definite D call. Germline lookup yields CDR1 MNHNY and CDR2 SVGAGI (reference sequence). This CDR3 spans 13 amino acids. Trimming pared 8 bases from V and 3 bases from J, leaving 8 bases between. CDR3 nucleotide sequence: TGTGCCAGCGGCCTTATTGGGGCCAACGTCCTGACTTTC. Its protein is CASGLIGANVLTF.

This chain connects TRBV5-4 to TRBJ1-5, with a weak D call TRBD1 (6 bases). The CDR3 length is 14 residues. Trimming shortened V by 3 bases and J by 6 bases, and 13 bases separated the two germline ends. CDR1 is SGHNT and CDR2 is YYREEE in the germline V gene (reference sequence). Written as DNA, the CDR3 is TGTGCCAGCAGCTCCCAGGGGTCGGGTCAGCCCCAGCATTTT. Amino acid sequence: CASSSQGSGQPQHF.

This clone has a handful of counts. The chain is built from TRBV20-1 and TRBJ2-4; no firm D call. Germline loops: CDR1 DFQATT, CDR2 SNEGSKA (reference sequence). V lost 5 bases and J lost 3, with 2 bases in between. The CDR3 extends over 10 amino acids. CDR3 nucleotides: TGCAGTGCTGTCAAAAACATTCAGTACTTC. It is translated as CSAVKNIQYF.

This clone was detected once. The rearrangement joins TRBV6-1 to TRBJ1-2; D remains ambiguous. From germline, CDR1 is MNHNS and CDR2 SASEGT. The CDR3 contains 13 residues. V was pared by 2 bases and J by 4 bases, with 8 bases between. The CDR3 nucleotides are TGTGCCAGCAGTGAACGTAGAGTCTATGGCTACACCTTC. The encoded protein is CASSERRVYGYTF.

This clone turned up a few times. The chain carries TRBV5-4 and TRBJ2-5, with D tentatively TRBD2 (6 bases). The CDR3 spans 14 residues. Germline CDR1 and CDR2: SGHNT and YYREEE (reference sequence). Trimming took 1 base from V and 11 from J, leaving 18 bases between them. The CDR3 DNA follows: TGTGCCAGCAGCTTGTTCGGCGGGAAAAGGGAGCAGTACTTC. It translates to CASSLFGGKREQYF.

The rearrangement joins TRBV5-4 to TRBJ2-1; D not certain. Deletions cut 7 bases from V and 5 bases from J, with 10 bases between. The CDR3 has 12 amino acids. Germline-derived CDR1 and CDR2 are SGHNT and YYREEE (reference sequence). For the CDR3, the DNA is TGTGCCAGCGGCGGACGGAACAATGAGCAGTTCTTC. This sequence encodes CASGGRNNEQFF.

The chain uses TRBV11-1 and TRBJ2-5; D uncertain. The CDR3 loop spans 13 amino acids. Trimming took 2 bases from V and 3 from J, leaving 7 bases between them. Germline values: CDR1 SGHAT, CDR2 FQDESV (reference sequence). The DNA for the CDR3 is TGTGCCAGCAGCTTACAGTGGAAAGAGACCCAGTACTTC. Protein sequence: CASSLQWKETQYF.

CDR3 protein: CASSPDRGSYEQYF. The CDR3, as DNA: TGTGCCAGCAGCCCGGACAGGGGATCCTACGAGCAGTACTTC. This sequence joins TRBV6-1 and TRBJ2-7; 9 nucleotides agree with TRBD1. CDR3 length: 14 residues. Germline V gene sequence: CDR1 MNHNS, CDR2 SASEGT. V lost 6 bases, J lost 1 base, and 4 bases stayed unmatched.

This clone occurred once. V gene TRBV5-1 combines with J gene TRBJ2-3; no reliable D call. The CDR3 is 15 amino acids. Germline V gives CDR1 SGHRS, CDR2 YFSETQ. Trimming took off 3 bases at V and 1 base at J, with 12 bases between the two ends. This CDR3 reads CASSYPTDGTDTQYF. The CDR3 DNA sequence: TGCGCCAGCAGCTACCCGACGGATGGCACAGATACGCAGTATTTT.

The chain links TRBV6-6 to TRBJ2-2; weak D call: TRBD2 (6 bases). V was trimmed by 6 bases and J by 2 bases, leaving 10 bases between them. The CDR3 runs 14 residues. Germline lookup yields CDR1 MNHNY and CDR2 SVGAGI (reference sequence). As DNA, the CDR3 is TGTGCCAGCAGCACGCGGGGAAACACCGGGGAGCTGTTTTTT. Translation gives CASSTRGNTGELFF.

The rearrangement uses TRBV30 and TRBJ2-7, with TRBD2 matching 7 bases. This CDR3 is built from 13 residues. Trimming took 5 bases from V and 0 from J; bases not matched to a gene: 4. Germline V gene sequence: CDR1 GTSNPN, CDR2 SVGIG (reference sequence). The CDR3 DNA reads as TGTGCCTGGCGTAGCGGGTCCTCCTACGAGCAGTACTTC. It yields the protein CAWRSGSSYEQYF. The full variable domain, rest sourced from reference TRBV30 and TRBJ2-7, is SQTIHQWPATLVQPVGSPLSLECTVEGTSNPNLYWYRQAAGRGLQLLFYSVGIGQISSEVPQNLSASRPQDRQFILSSKKLLLSDSGFYLCAWRSGSSYEQYFGPGTRLTVT.

This clone has more than one count but fewer than ten. The chain joins TRBV5-8 to TRBJ2-2; 7 nucleotides match TRBD2. In germline, CDR1 is SGHTS, CDR2 YDEGEE. Trimming removed 3 bases from V and 4 bases from J; junction bases left unmatched: 6. The CDR3 extends over 15 amino acids. The CDR3 bases are TGTGCCAGCAGCTATGGCGGGAGAATCACCGGGGAGCTGTTTTTT. Its translation: CASSYGGRITGELFF.

The rearrangement joins TRBV21-1 to TRBJ1-1. TRBV21-1 is a listed pseudogene. CDR3 length: 10 amino acids. CDR3 sequence (DNA): TGTGCCAGCAGCAAAGGCCACGCTTTCTTT. Its protein is CASSKGHAFF.

This chain joins TRBV7-8 and TRBJ2-1; no firm D call. V lost 0 bases, J lost 4 bases, and 13 bases lay in between. The germline gives CDR1 SGHVS, CDR2 FQNEAQ. This CDR3 region has 16 residues. The CDR3 loop is CASSLAGLLSYNEQFF. In nucleotides, the CDR3 is TGTGCCAGCAGCTTAGCTGGGCTCCTTTCATACAATGAGCAGTTCTTC.

This clone was detected a few times. The chain employs TRBV15 and TRBJ1-2, with D hard to call. CDR3 length: 13 residues. Germline CDR1 LNHNV, CDR2 YYDKDF (reference sequence). Trimming pared 4 bases from V and 6 bases from J, leaving 12 bases between. CDR3 residues: CATSKGYGDGYTF. The CDR3 DNA follows: TGTGCCACCAGCAAGGGCTACGGGGATGGCTACACCTTC.

The chain links TRBV7-9 to TRBJ2-6; D unclear. The CDR3 is 14 amino acids. Trimming took 5 bases from V and 3 from J, leaving 8 bases between them. Per the germline V gene, CDR1 is SEHNR and CDR2 is FQNEAQ (reference sequence). In DNA form, the CDR3 reads TGTGCCAGCAGCCCCTCGTATGGGGCCAACGTCCTGACTTTC. It specifies CASSPSYGANVLTF. Filled out from reference TRBV7-9 and TRBJ2-6, the complete variable domain reads DTGVSQNPRHKITKRGQNVTFRCDPISEHNRLYWYRQTLGQGPEFLTYFQNEAQLEKSRLLSDRFSAERPKGSFSTLEIQRTEQGDSAMYLCASSPSYGANVLTFGAGSRLTVL.

The genes are TRBV5-1 and TRBJ2-3; 9 bases align to TRBD1. V gave up 4 bases and J gave up 4 bases; unmatched junction bases: 4. Germline V gives CDR1 SGHRS, CDR2 YFSETQ. This CDR3 has 14 residues. The CDR3 region is CASSRQGVADTQYF. The CDR3 DNA sequence: TGCGCCAGCAGCCGACAGGGGGTCGCAGATACGCAGTATTTT.

The CDR3 is CASSQDSGWSGQETQYF. The CDR3 DNA reads as TGTGCCAGCAGCCAAGACAGCGGGTGGTCTGGCCAAGAGACCCAGTACTTC. The rearrangement links TRBV4-2 to TRBJ2-5; tentatively, D is TRBD2 (6 bases). Germline CDR1 and CDR2: LGHNA and YNFKEQ. Trimming took off 0 bases at V and 1 base at J, with 15 bases between the two ends. The CDR3 is 17 amino acids.

Comment on this clone: Other DNA sequences in this specimen translate into the identical CDR3. The chain couples TRBV11-2 to TRBJ2-7; 8 bases map to TRBD2. CDR1 SGHAT and CDR2 FQNNGV come from the germline V gene. Germline trimming cut 3 bases from V and 4 bases from J; bases unmatched to any gene: 2. The CDR3 is made up of 13 amino acids. CDR3 amino acids: CASSFSGEYEQYF. Written as DNA, the CDR3 is TGTGCCAGCAGCTTTAGCGGGGAATACGAGCAGTACTTC.

This chain uses TRBV5-1 with TRBJ2-5, with 10 positions matching TRBD1. V lost 4 bases to trimming and J lost 6 bases; unmatched junction nucleotides: 3. This CDR3 region has 13 residues. Germline V gene lookup returns CDR1 SGHRS and CDR2 YFSETQ. The CDR3 sequence is CASSPGQGQTQYF. Here the CDR3 DNA reads TGCGCCAGCAGCCCGGGACAGGGGCAGACCCAGTACTTC.

This clone occurred many times. V and J are TRBV29-1 and TRBJ1-1; possibly TRBD1 for D (5 bases). V was shortened by 0 bases and J by 10 bases, with 12 bases between the two germline ends. CDR1 is SQVTM and CDR2 is ANQGSEA in the germline V gene. This CDR3 has 12 amino acids. CDR3 nucleotides: TGCAGCGTTGAAGATCAGTCAGGGATAGCTTTCTTT. Translated: CSVEDQSGIAFF.

This chain uses TRBV10-1 with TRBJ2-2; 12 bases are shared with TRBD2. Germline V gene lookup returns CDR1 WNHNN and CDR2 SYGVQD (reference sequence). The CDR3 is 17 amino acids. Germline trimming cut 3 bases from V and 1 base from J; bases unmatched to any gene: 3. The CDR3 sequence: CASSDGLAGLNTGELFF. Written as DNA, the CDR3 is TGCGCCAGCAGTGATGGACTAGCGGGACTGAACACCGGGGAGCTGTTTTTT.

The chain recombines TRBV19 with TRBJ1-1, with D perhaps matching TRBD1 (5 bases). Germline CDR1 LNHDA, CDR2 SQIVND (reference sequence). V lost 10 bases, J lost 4 bases, and 13 bases lay in between. The CDR3 has 12 residues. CDR3 sequence: CAIYVRGTEAFF. In DNA, the CDR3 is TGTGCCATTTACGTGAGGGGCACTGAAGCTTTCTTT. Based on the CDR3 plus reference TRBV19 and TRBJ1-1, the full variable domain is DGGITQSPKYLFRKEGQNVTLSCEQNLNHDAMYWYRQDPGQGLRLIYYSQIVNDFQKGDIAEGYSVSREKKESFPLTVTSAQKNPTAFYLCAIYVRGTEAFFGQGTRLTVV.